The source of this T cell receptor beta chain is a study of CD8 T cells in cerebrospinal fluid in Alzheimer's disease. The CDR3 loop spans 15 amino acids. Germline V gives CDR1 DFQATT, CDR2 SNEGSKA (reference sequence). TCRdb reworked the 10x single-cell sequencing reads into one entry per CDR3 protein, no DNA. The sample table includes around 850 distinct CDR3 sequences. This clonotype registers large by frequency. The specimen was cerebrospinal fluid. The chain couples TRBV20-1 to TRBJ2-7; the TCRdb call, TRBD2, lacks DNA for checking. The source of this sequence is a human donor with Parkinson's disease. The CDR3 reads CSAELSGLAIYEQYF.